This passage covers 26 T cell receptor beta chains from one sample sequenced in a study of CD8 T cells in cerebrospinal fluid in Alzheimer's disease. TCRdb reprocessed the 10x single-cell sequencing reads and stores each CDR3 protein as one record, lacking DNA. The table lists about 820 distinct CDR3 sequences. Sequenced sample: cerebrospinal fluid. Source of these receptors: a human donor with Parkinson's disease.

This clonotype ranks as large in terms of frequency. The chain couples TRBV4-2 to TRBJ1-4; checking the TCRdb D call of TRBD1 is not possible without DNA. The CDR3 loop spans 14 amino acids. Germline V lookup: CDR1 LGHNA, CDR2 YNFKEQ. The CDR3 sequence is CASSQVGATDSMFF.

In terms of frequency, this clonotype is medium-sized. V gene TRBV9 combines with J gene TRBJ1-4; TCRdb proposes TRBD1, but this gene call is untestable without DNA. Germline loops: CDR1 SGDLS, CDR2 YYNGEE. This CDR3 is built from 15 residues. The CDR3 spells CASSVGVQGSEKLFF.

Considering frequency, this clonotype is medium-sized. This chain's CDR3 is CASSPRADGGTIYF. This chain uses TRBV4-1 with TRBJ1-3; TCRdb calls TRBD1, which cannot be checked without DNA. This CDR3 is built from 14 residues. Per the germline V gene, CDR1 is MGHRA and CDR2 is YSYEKL.

Frequency places this clonotype as medium-sized. The gene calls are TRBV15 and TRBJ1-6; TCRdb's assignment of TRBD1 cannot be checked, as there is no DNA. The CDR3 is made up of 15 amino acids. The germline V gene encodes CDR1 LNHNV and CDR2 YYDKDF (reference sequence). Here the CDR3 reads CATSFQTGANSPLHF. Based on the CDR3 plus reference TRBV15 and TRBJ1-6, the full variable domain is DAMVIQNPRYQVTQFGKPVTLSCSQTLNHNVMYWYQQKSSQAPKLLFHYYDKDFNNEADTPDNFQSRRPNTSFCFLDIRSPGLGDTAMYLCATSFQTGANSPLHFGNGTRLTVT.

This clonotype counts as large by frequency. The chain is built from TRBV5-1 and TRBJ1-4. The germline V gene has CDR1 SGHRS and CDR2 YFSETQ. This CDR3 has 15 amino acids. The CDR3 here is CASSPEGIGNEKLFF.

This clonotype is labeled medium-sized based on frequency. J is TRBJ2-7 and V is TRBV9; TCRdb designates TRBD1, a call that cannot be tested without DNA. The V gene's germline CDR1 is SGDLS and CDR2 YYNGEE. This CDR3 has 16 amino acids. CDR3 residues: CASSPPGTGGPYEQYF. Looking up the rest from reference TRBV9 and TRBJ2-7 gives the full variable domain: DSGVTQTPKHLITATGQRVTLRCSPRSGDLSVYWYQQSLDQGLQFLIQYYNGEERAKGNILERFSAQQFPDLHSELNLSSLELGDSALYFCASSPPGTGGPYEQYFGPGTRLTVT.

Frequency places this clonotype as medium-sized (0.01 to 0.1%). The rearrangement links TRBV28 to TRBJ1-3; with no DNA, the TCRdb D assignment of TRBD1 cannot be verified. Germline lookup yields CDR1 MDHEN and CDR2 SYDVKM. The CDR3 loop spans 14 amino acids. The chain's CDR3 is CASSRTGAGNTIYF.

The chain carries TRBV6-4 and TRBJ2-5; TCRdb's D call, TRBD1, is unchecked because there is no DNA. The CDR3 runs 15 residues. Germline V gene lookup returns CDR1 MRHNA and CDR2 SNTAGT. CDR3 protein: CASSEGTGGQETQYF.

This clonotype is deemed large by its frequency. The J gene is TRBJ2-7, the V gene TRBV20-1; TCRdb returns TRBD1, unconfirmable since there is no DNA. The germline CDR1 and CDR2 sequences are DFQATT and SNEGSKA (reference sequence). The CDR3 extends over 13 amino acids. CDR3 protein: CSAPQESSYEQYF.

This clonotype shows up as medium-sized by frequency. The V call is TRBV30, the J call TRBJ2-7; checking the TCRdb D call of TRBD1 is not possible without DNA. CDR3 length equals 14 residues. Germline V gene sequence: CDR1 GTSNPN, CDR2 SVGIG (reference sequence). The CDR3 protein is CASSGTESSYEQYF.

This clonotype is called medium-sized based on its frequency. The gene calls are TRBV9 and TRBJ2-7. The CDR3 runs to 13 residues. CDR1 and CDR2 from the germline V gene are SGDLS and YYNGEE. CDR3 in amino acids: CASSVFSGYEQYF. Using reference TRBV9 and TRBJ2-7 for the parts outside the CDR3, the full variable domain is DSGVTQTPKHLITATGQRVTLRCSPRSGDLSVYWYQQSLDQGLQFLIQYYNGEERAKGNILERFSAQQFPDLHSELNLSSLELGDSALYFCASSVFSGYEQYFGPGTRLTVT.

V is TRBV5-4 and J is TRBJ2-3. This CDR3 has 16 residues. Germline V gene data show CDR1 as SGHNT and CDR2 as YYREEE (reference sequence). Here the CDR3 reads CASSPGLAGGTDTQYF.

According to its frequency, this clonotype is medium-sized. The chain uses TRBV9 and TRBJ1-4; TCRdb designates TRBD1, a call that cannot be tested without DNA. CDR1 is SGDLS and CDR2 is YYNGEE in the germline V gene. CDR3 length: 14 residues. The CDR3 loop reads CASSVGVQHEKLFF.

This clonotype is called large based on its frequency. V and J are TRBV20-1 and TRBJ1-5; TCRdb indicates TRBD1, and absent DNA this call remains unverified. Germline V lookup: CDR1 DFQATT, CDR2 SNEGSKA (reference sequence). The length of the CDR3 is 15 residues. The CDR3 protein is CSASAETGGNQPQHF.

This clonotype is called large based on its frequency. The rearrangement joins TRBV18 to TRBJ2-2; the D gene TCRdb calls, TRBD1, cannot be checked with no DNA. This CDR3 contains 15 residues. Per germline, CDR1 KGHSH and CDR2 LQKENI. The CDR3 region is CASSPRTGWLGELFF.

This clonotype is classed as medium-sized by frequency. The chain joins TRBV20-1 to TRBJ2-1; the D call from TCRdb, TRBD1, cannot be confirmed without DNA. Germline CDR1 is DFQATT and CDR2 is SNEGSKA (reference sequence). The CDR3 extends over 15 amino acids. CDR3 protein: CSSQGGGIRYNEQFF.

By frequency, this clonotype is medium-sized. The CDR3 spells CASSLDGTGTDTQYF. V gene TRBV12-3 or TRBV12-4 combines with J gene TRBJ2-3; TCRdb proposes TRBD1, but this gene call is untestable without DNA. The CDR3 consists of 15 residues.

This clonotype shows up as large by frequency. This chain connects TRBV3-1 to TRBJ2-7; the D call of TRBD1 rests on TCRdb alone, since no DNA is present to check it. CDR1 is LGHDT and CDR2 is YNNKEL in the germline V gene (reference sequence). The CDR3 extends over 13 amino acids. CDR3 residues: CASSRRGTGEQYF.

This clonotype is deemed medium-sized (0.01 to 0.1%) by its frequency. The chain is built from TRBV4-1 and TRBJ2-7. The CDR3 contains 14 residues. The germline gives CDR1 MGHRA, CDR2 YSYEKL. CDR3 amino acids: CASSQAGVPYEQYF.

By frequency, this clonotype registers medium-sized (0.01 to 0.1%). V and J are TRBV19 and TRBJ1-1; TCRdb's D call, TRBD1, is unchecked because there is no DNA. CDR1 and CDR2 from the germline V gene are LNHDA and SQIVND (reference sequence). CDR3 length: 14 amino acids. The CDR3 region is CASSGTGQWAEAFF.

Measured by frequency, this clonotype is large. This chain joins TRBV28 and TRBJ1-5; TCRdb's assignment of TRBD1 cannot be checked, as there is no DNA. The CDR3 consists of 13 residues. Per the germline V gene, CDR1 is MDHEN and CDR2 is SYDVKM. CDR3 sequence reads: CASSLRGRQPQHF. Drawing the rest from reference TRBV28 and TRBJ1-5, the complete variable domain is DVKVTQSSRYLVKRTGEKVFLECVQDMDHENMFWYRQDPGLGLRLIYFSYDVKMKEKGDIPEGYSVSREKKERFSLILESASTNQTSMYLCASSLRGRQPQHFGDGTRLSIL.

Judged by frequency, this clonotype is hyperexpanded. The rearrangement joins TRBV7-2 to TRBJ2-7; TCRdb selects TRBD1, and the lack of DNA leaves this call unchecked. The CDR3 has 14 residues. Germline assignment: CDR1 SGHTA and CDR2 FQGNSA. The CDR3: CASSAPGTTLEQYF.

The rearrangement joins TRBV23-1 to TRBJ2-1; TCRdb lists TRBD2, though no DNA is available to test this call. TRBV23-1 is assigned to the ORF class and has an uncertain function. The CDR3 totals 18 residues. CDR3 sequence reads: CASEDALVRMSSYNEQFF.

Considering frequency, this clonotype is large (0.1 to 1%). V usage is TRBV5-1 and J usage is TRBJ2-7; TCRdb's D call of TRBD2 is untestable without DNA. This CDR3 comprises 14 residues. Germline V gives CDR1 SGHRS, CDR2 YFSETQ. The CDR3 sequence is CASSTGTSGYEQYF.

This clonotype ranks as medium-sized in terms of frequency. This chain links TRBV5-4 with TRBJ1-6; TCRdb's assignment of TRBD1 cannot be checked, as there is no DNA. CDR3 length: 13 residues. From germline, CDR1 is SGHNT and CDR2 YYREEE (reference sequence). Here the CDR3 reads CASNVRGNSPLHF.

This clonotype ranks as medium-sized in terms of frequency. The J gene is TRBJ2-7, the V gene TRBV4-1; lacking DNA, the TRBD1 call made by TCRdb goes unchecked. CDR3 length: 15 amino acids. Germline V gene sequence: CDR1 MGHRA, CDR2 YSYEKL. CDR3 residues: CASSQEQGGGYEQYF.